The 14 T cell receptor beta chains given below trace back to one sample, sequenced in a study of cytotoxic CD8 clonotypes in ibrutinib-treated CLL. The table came from immunoSEQ multiplex PCR; TCRdb's copy has only in-frame clones and leaves some out. This table holds 90,000 to 100,000 clones, 60% to 80% found once. The input for sequencing was PBMCs, taken after 12 months of ibrutinib treatment. The receptors come from a human donor with chronic lymphocytic leukemia.

The rearrangement uses TRBV5-4 and TRBJ2-7; TRBD1 might be the D (6 bases). The CDR3 is made up of 14 amino acids. The germline gives CDR1 SGHNT, CDR2 YYREEE (reference sequence). Trimming pared 0 bases from V and 2 bases from J, leaving 9 bases between. Written as DNA, the CDR3 is TGTGCCAGCAGCTTGGACAGGGCAACCTACGAGCAGTACTTC. Encoded protein: CASSLDRATYEQYF.

This chain joins TRBV19 and TRBJ2-2; D possibly corresponds to TRBD1 (7 bases). CDR3 length equals 14 residues. Germline CDR1 is LNHDA and CDR2 is SQIVND (reference sequence). V was clipped by 7 bases and J by 6 bases, with 15 bases between them. The CDR3 DNA reads TGTGCCAGTACTTTCCGCAGGGGGGCCGGGGAGCTGTTTTTT. Its protein product is CASTFRRGAGELFF. Full variable domain (rest looked up from reference TRBV19 and TRBJ2-2): DGGITQSPKYLFRKEGQNVTLSCEQNLNHDAMYWYRQDPGQGLRLIYYSQIVNDFQKGDIAEGYSVSREKKESFPLTVTSAQKNPTAFYLCASTFRRGAGELFFGEGSRLTVL.

This sequence joins TRBV7-2 and TRBJ1-4; D might be TRBD1 (6 bases). The CDR3 is made up of 14 amino acids. Per germline, CDR1 SGHTA and CDR2 FQGNSA. The V and J ends lost 3 bases and 8 bases respectively, with 13 bases between them. The CDR3 region is CASSFGHGGEKLFF. In DNA form, the CDR3 reads TGTGCCAGCAGCTTTGGGCATGGGGGCGAAAAACTGTTTTTT.

The chain links TRBV2 to TRBJ2-2; D remains unclear. The germline V gene has CDR1 SNHLY and CDR2 FYNNEI. The V gene lost 6 bases and the J gene lost 3 bases, with 5 bases spanning the gap. The CDR3 length is 12 residues. CDR3 sequence (DNA): TGTGCCAGCAGAGTAGACACCGGGGAGCTGTTTTTT. It yields the protein CASRVDTGELFF. Filled out from reference TRBV2 and TRBJ2-2, the complete variable domain reads EPEVTQTPSHQVTQMGQEVILRCVPISNHLYFYWYRQILGQKVEFLVSFYNNEISEKSEIFDDQFSVERPDGSNFTLKIRSTKLEDSAMYFCASRVDTGELFFGEGSRLTVL.

The gene calls are TRBV19 and TRBJ1-1; no clear D gene. The CDR3 extends over 16 amino acids. V gave up 1 base and J gave up 0 bases, with 12 bases separating them. Per the germline V gene, CDR1 is LNHDA and CDR2 is SQIVND (reference sequence). CDR3 sequence reads: CASSIGRSLMNTEAFF. The CDR3 coding sequence is TGTGCCAGTAGTATAGGGCGCAGCCTAATGAACACTGAAGCTTTCTTT.

The V and J genes are TRBV4-1 and TRBJ1-2, with TRBD1 as a possible D gene (6 bases). V lost 6 bases to trimming and J lost 6 bases, with 26 bases between them. The CDR3 consists of 17 residues. Germline CDR1 MGHRA, CDR2 YSYEKL. CDR3 coding DNA: TGCGCCAGCAGAAGACAAGGGCTCGGGACATCGCGGGATGGCTACACCTTC. It encodes CASRRQGLGTSRDGYTF.

V gene TRBV7-2 combines with J gene TRBJ1-1, with 8 nucleotides matching TRBD1. In germline, CDR1 is SGHTA, CDR2 FQGNSA. The CDR3 contains 16 residues. Unmatched junction bases numbered 13, after V lost 5 bases and J lost 5 bases. The DNA for the CDR3 is TGTGCCAGCAGCCTTGGGATCCAGGGGGCTGGGACTGAAGCTTTCTTT. Translation: CASSLGIQGAGTEAFF. The whole variable domain, filled in from reference TRBV7-2 and TRBJ1-1, reads GAGVSQSPSNKVTEKGKDVELRCDPISGHTALYWYRQSLGQGLEFLIYFQGNSAPDKSGLPSDRFSAERTGGSVSTLTIQRTQQEDSAVYLCASSLGIQGAGTEAFFGQGTRLTVV.

The chain has TRBV14 and TRBJ2-2; D not resolved. The CDR3 is 15 residues long. V lost 4 bases, J lost 6 bases, and 15 bases lay in between. The germline CDR1 and CDR2 sequences are SGHDN and FVKESK. CDR3 residues: CASSPRLPGAGELFF. In nucleotides, the CDR3 is TGTGCCAGCAGCCCGCGGCTCCCTGGGGCCGGGGAGCTGTTTTTT.

The CDR3 spells CASSLGGGQETQYF. The CDR3 region has the DNA TGTGCCAGCAGTTTAGGAGGGGGCCAAGAGACCCAGTACTTC. The chain uses TRBV27 and TRBJ2-5; D could derive from TRBD1 or TRBD2 (6 bases each). Trimming stripped 2 bases from V and 1 base from J, with 8 bases between. Germline CDR1 MNHEY, CDR2 SMNVEV (reference sequence). CDR3 size: 14 residues.

In DNA form, the CDR3 reads TGTGCCAGCAGCTTGCCAGGATCTGCGAACTATGGCTACACCTTC. Encoded protein: CASSLPGSANYGYTF. The chain couples TRBV5-4 to TRBJ1-2; unclear D gene. The CDR3 has 15 residues. The V and J ends lost 1 base and 2 bases respectively, with 12 bases between them. Germline V lookup: CDR1 SGHNT, CDR2 YYREEE (reference sequence).

This chain links TRBV2 with TRBJ1-6; the match to TRBD1 covers 7 bases. Looked up from germline, CDR1 is SNHLY and CDR2 is FYNNEI. The CDR3 runs to 15 residues. Losses at the gene ends were 3 bases for V and 6 bases for J; bases not matched to a gene: 5. In DNA, the CDR3 is TGTGCCAGCAGTGACCCGGGACAGAGTAATTCACCCCTCCACTTT. It codes for CASSDPGQSNSPLHF.

The V gene is TRBV11-3, the J gene TRBJ1-6, with a possible D match to TRBD1 (5 bases). The CDR3 totals 15 residues. Trimming pared 0 bases from V and 10 bases from J, leaving 13 bases between. CDR1 and CDR2 from the germline V gene are SGHNT and YENEEA. The CDR3 DNA follows: TGTGCCAGCAGCTTAGAAGGGGCTCATAGATCACCCCTCCACTTT. Translating it yields CASSLEGAHRSPLHF.

The gene calls are TRBV19 and TRBJ1-5; no clear D gene. Germline-derived CDR1 and CDR2 are LNHDA and SQIVND (reference sequence). The CDR3 consists of 14 residues. Trimming pared 2 bases from V and 1 base from J, leaving 6 bases between. For the CDR3, the DNA is TGTGCCAGTAGTATATCCGCGAGCAATCAGCCCCAGCATTTT. The encoded protein is CASSISASNQPQHF.

The V call is TRBV7-3, the J call TRBJ2-2; no clear D gene. CDR3 length: 14 amino acids. Germline CDR1 is SGHTA and CDR2 is FQGTGA. Trimming cost V 4 bases and J 2 bases, with 8 bases left between them. CDR3 protein: CASSSRVNTGELFF. CDR3 coding DNA: TGTGCCAGCAGCTCAAGAGTAAACACCGGGGAGCTGTTTTTT. Full variable domain (remainder filled in from reference TRBV7-3 and TRBJ2-2): GAGVSQTPSNKVTEKGKYVELRCDPISGHTALYWYRQSLGQGPEFLIYFQGTGAADDSGLPNDRFFAVRPEGSVSTLKIQRTERGDSAVYLCASSSRVNTGELFFGEGSRLTVL.